This T cell receptor (beta chain) was obtained from a study of CD8+CD57+ T cells in acquired aplastic anemia. Per germline, CDR1 KGHDR and CDR2 SFDVKD. The V end lost 9 bases, the J end lost 1 base, and 10 bases lay between the germline ends. The CDR3 loop spans 13 amino acids. Genomic DNA was employed as the template in profiling TCR beta VDJ and CDR3. A single record per CDR3 protein comes from TCRdb applying MiXCR to the reads. The table lists about 150,000 distinct CDR3 sequences, less than 60% of them singletons, with 12% in the top ten. General study results and limits: Approximately 28 CD8+ CDR3 sequences were shared between patients and controls.

Remarks on this clonotype: The antigen is undetermined.

CD8+CD57+ cell expansion, shown by flow cytometry, had occurred in the patients selected for sequencing. Material: sorted CD4+, CD8+, or CD8+CD57+ T cells (not recorded which) from PBMCs. This receptor was obtained from a human donor with aplastic anemia. The chain is built from TRBV24-1 and TRBJ2-3; unclear D gene. The CDR3 spells CATGVTGTDTQYF. CDR3 coding DNA: TGTGCCACCGGCGTTACAGGCACAGATACGCAGTATTTT.